The 11 T cell receptor beta chains given below trace back to one sample, sequenced in a study of T cells in localized non-small cell lung cancer (dated by TCRdb to about 2020). The method was the immunoSEQ multiplex PCR assay. Entries here come from immuneACCESS through TCRdb and include only in-frame sequences with V and J called. Some clones fail to appear in such tables; in the studies checked, an unresolved V gene covers under half of the shortfall, and the cause of the remainder is unknown. The sample table holds 70,000 to 90,000 clones, of which around 82% were seen once. Roughly 9.8% of the sample goes to the ten largest clones. The input for sequencing was peripheral blood, taken before any cancer treatment. These receptor sequences come from a female donor at least 60 years old with stage I lung adenocarcinoma.

This chain uses TRBV19 with TRBJ1-1, with D tentatively TRBD1 (6 bases). In germline, CDR1 is LNHDA, CDR2 SQIVND (reference sequence). Between the trimmed V and J ends, which lost 3 bases and 4 bases, there was a span of 12 bases. The CDR3 is made up of 14 amino acids. CDR3 sequence (DNA): TGTGCCAGTAGTATTGCAGGGGCGAGCACTGAAGCTTTCTTT. Amino acids: CASSIAGASTEAFF.

The V gene is TRBV7-9, the J gene TRBJ2-1; D might be TRBD1 (6 bases). CDR1 and CDR2 from the germline V gene are SEHNR and FQNEAQ (reference sequence). Trimming cost V 11 bases and J 0 bases, with 14 bases left between them. This CDR3 spans 14 amino acids. The CDR3 is CASTGGSSYNEQFF. The CDR3 DNA sequence: TGTGCCTCGACAGGTGGGAGCTCCTACAATGAGCAGTTCTTC. Filled out from reference TRBV7-9 and TRBJ2-1, the complete variable domain reads DTGVSQNPRHKITKRGQNVTFRCDPISEHNRLYWYRQTLGQGPEFLTYFQNEAQLEKSRLLSDRFSAERPKGSFSTLEIQRTEQGDSAMYLCASTGGSSYNEQFFGPGTRLTVL.

This chain uses TRBV5-4 with TRBJ2-3; 8 bases fit TRBD2. This CDR3 contains 17 residues. V lost 2 bases to trimming and J lost 1 base; unmatched junction nucleotides: 9. The germline gives CDR1 SGHNT, CDR2 YYREEE (reference sequence). This CDR3 is CASSFPSGHLGTDTQYF. CDR3 DNA: TGTGCCAGCAGCTTCCCTAGCGGGCACTTGGGCACAGATACGCAGTATTTT.

The genes are TRBV7-9 and TRBJ2-6; D unclear. This CDR3 is built from 14 residues. Germline CDR1 and CDR2: SEHNR and FQNEAQ (reference sequence). Trimming took off 1 base at V and 4 bases at J, with 5 bases between the two ends. CDR3 nucleotide sequence: TGTGCCAGCAGCTTAGTCGGGGGGGCCAACGTCCTGACTTTC. It codes for CASSLVGGANVLTF.

The chain links TRBV5-1 to TRBJ2-5; tentatively, D is TRBD1 (6 bases). Trimming stripped 2 bases from V and 2 bases from J, with 7 bases between. This CDR3 spans 13 amino acids. CDR1 and CDR2 from the germline V gene are SGHRS and YFSETQ. CDR3 protein: CASSFGQQETQYF. The CDR3 DNA reads as TGCGCCAGCAGCTTTGGACAGCAAGAGACCCAGTACTTC.

This clone has a handful of counts. V usage is TRBV30 and J usage is TRBJ1-1; 12 positions agree with TRBD1. From germline, CDR1 is GTSNPN and CDR2 SVGIG (reference sequence). V shed 4 bases, J shed 0 bases, and the junction held 12 bases outside the gene matches. The CDR3 is made up of 18 amino acids. The CDR3 DNA sequence: TGTGCCTGGACCAAATCCGGGACAGGGGGCTGGGTGAACACTGAAGCTTTCTTT. Amino acids: CAWTKSGTGGWVNTEAFF.

DNA of the CDR3: TGTGCCAGCAGTGAGGGGGTCAGGGTTCGGGTCTATGAGCAGTTCTTC. This sequence encodes CASSEGVRVRVYEQFF. The chain has TRBV6-1 and TRBJ2-1; D possibly matches TRBD1 or TRBD2 (5 bases each). CDR1 is MNHNS, CDR2 SASEGT, per germline. V lost 3 bases, J lost 8 bases, and 20 bases lay in between. The CDR3 sequence is 16 residues long.

The V call is TRBV14, the J call TRBJ2-4; D tentatively fits TRBD1 or TRBD2 (7 bases each). Per the germline V gene, CDR1 is SGHDN and CDR2 is FVKESK. The CDR3 has 14 amino acids. Trimming took off 5 bases at V and 6 bases at J, with 14 bases between the two ends. Here the CDR3 DNA reads TGTGCCAGCAGCGGGGGGGACAGTATAAACATTCAGTACTTC. Its protein product is CASSGGDSINIQYF. The full variable domain, with the rest looked up from reference TRBV14 and TRBJ2-4, is EAGVTQFPSHSVIEKGQTVTLRCDPISGHDNLYWYRRVMGKEIKFLLHFVKESKQDESGMPNNRFLAERTGGTYSTLKVQPAELEDSGVYFCASSGGDSINIQYFGAGTRLSVL.

V is TRBV6-1 and J is TRBJ2-7, with TRBD2 matching over 14 bases. The junction had 4 bases not matched to a gene; V was cut back by 0 bases and J by 3 bases. This CDR3 has 17 amino acids. Germline CDR1 MNHNS, CDR2 SASEGT. Here the CDR3 DNA reads TGTGCCAGCAGTGAAGCCGGGACTAGCGGGGGCGTCTACGAGCAGTACTTC. Residues: CASSEAGTSGGVYEQYF.

The sample holds a few counts of this clone. The rearrangement links TRBV9 to TRBJ2-5; 10 bases fit TRBD1. Germline-derived CDR1 and CDR2 are SGDLS and YYNGEE. This CDR3 is 16 amino acids long. J lost 3 bases, V lost 4 bases, and 9 bases had no gene match. CDR3 in DNA: TGTGCCAGCAGCCCACGGGACAGGGGCTTGAAAGAGACCCAGTACTTC. Amino acid sequence: CASSPRDRGLKETQYF.

The chain carries TRBV7-2 and TRBJ2-3; 9 bases agree with TRBD2. Germline CDR1 is SGHTA and CDR2 is FQGNSA. J lost 2 bases, V lost 1 base, and 10 bases had no gene match. The CDR3 contains 18 residues. The CDR3 is CASSLDVIAGVITDTQYF. The CDR3, as DNA: TGTGCCAGCAGCTTAGACGTTATAGCGGGGGTGATCACAGATACGCAGTATTTT.